The 5 T cell receptor beta chains presented below share a single source sample, sequenced in a study of beta chain features in type 1 diabetes. cDNA synthesis used the whole RNA isolate, giving expressed TCRB sequences. Profiling relied on immunoSEQ multiplex PCR, and the TCRdb table lists in-frame clones only, not all of them. The sample carries 620,000 or so clones, 15% recorded once. Material: naive CD4+ T cells from blood. These receptors came from a man younger than 30 in good health.

This clone came up a few times. V and J are TRBV27 and TRBJ1-5, with TRBD1 matching over 10 bases. CDR3 length: 15 residues. The germline V gene encodes CDR1 MNHEY and CDR2 SMNVEV (reference sequence). V lost 6 bases and J lost 7; bases outside the gene matches: 9. CDR3 nucleotides: TGTGCCAGCAGGGGATTGGGACAGGGGATCCAGCCCCAGCATTTT. This codes for CASRGLGQGIQPQHF.

This clone turned up a few times. The chain uses TRBV7-9 and TRBJ2-1; D is ambiguous. V dropped 5 bases and J dropped 4 bases, with 12 bases sitting between them. Germline V gene sequence: CDR1 SEHNR, CDR2 FQNEAQ (reference sequence). This CDR3 has 14 residues. The CDR3 DNA sequence: TGTGCCAGCAGCCTTCTCCAGGTTTACAATGAGCAGTTCTTC. It codes for CASSLLQVYNEQFF.

This sequence joins TRBV6-6 and TRBJ2-7; 8 positions match TRBD2. Germline V CDR1 and CDR2: MNHNY, SVGAGI (reference sequence). The CDR3 consists of 16 residues. V lost 4 bases to trimming and J lost 4 bases; unmatched junction nucleotides: 12. The CDR3, as DNA: TGTGCCAGCAGTTGGGGGCGCCCGGGACTAGAGTACGAGCAGTACTTC. It yields the protein CASSWGRPGLEYEQYF.

This clone has just a few counts. The chain recombines TRBV2 with TRBJ2-2; D ambiguous. The CDR3 runs to 11 residues. CDR1 and CDR2 from the germline V gene are SNHLY and FYNNEI. V was pared by 5 bases and J by 6 bases, with 4 bases between. The DNA of the CDR3 is TGTGCCAGCAGTCGGGCCGGGGAGCTGTTTTTT. Protein sequence: CASSRAGELFF.

The chain joins TRBV14 to TRBJ2-7; D is ambiguous. Trimming stripped 4 bases from V and 0 bases from J, with 16 bases between. Germline loops: CDR1 SGHDN, CDR2 FVKESK. The CDR3 is 16 amino acids. CDR3 residues: CASSPRRDVSSYEQYF. The CDR3 DNA sequence: TGTGCCAGCAGCCCGCGCCGAGATGTAAGCTCCTACGAGCAGTACTTC.